Listed here are 14 T cell receptor beta chains from one sample, sequenced in a study of blood T cell repertoires in COVID-19. This table comes from immunoSEQ multiplex PCR, and its TCRdb copy is limited to in-frame clones, with some not included. Of about 150,000 clones listed, more than 75% are singletons. The sample taken for sequencing was peripheral blood. The receptors were gathered from an older woman with COVID-19, enrolled during active disease.

V gene TRBV6-4 combines with J gene TRBJ1-2, with TRBD1 matching 10 bases. CDR1 MRHNA and CDR2 SNTAGT come from the germline V gene. The junction had 4 bases not matched to a gene; V was cut back by 6 bases and J by 3 bases. The CDR3 is made up of 14 amino acids. CDR3 sequence (DNA): TGTGCCAGCAGCTACGGGACAGGGGACTATGGCTACACCTTC. This translates into CASSYGTGDYGYTF.

This chain links TRBV5-1 with TRBJ2-3, with 8 bases lining up with TRBD1. The CDR3 totals 16 residues. Germline V gene data show CDR1 as SGHRS and CDR2 as YFSETQ. V dropped 4 bases and J dropped 0; count of bases not matched to a gene: 7. CDR3 sequence (DNA): TGCGCCAGCAGCACCGGGACAGGTCTTAGCACAGATACGCAGTATTTT. This codes for CASSTGTGLSTDTQYF.

Notes on this clone: Other DNA sequences in the same sample also yield this CDR3. V and J are TRBV10-3 and TRBJ1-1, with D perhaps TRBD1 (5 bases). The CDR3 sequence is 13 residues long. CDR1 ENHRY and CDR2 SYGVKD come from the germline V gene. Trimming took 4 bases from V and 5 from J, leaving 11 bases between them. For the CDR3, the DNA is TGTGCCATCAGTGTCGGAGGGGATACTGAAGCTTTCTTT. Its translation is CAISVGGDTEAFF.

V usage is TRBV10-3 and J usage is TRBJ1-6; 8 bases agree with TRBD1. The CDR3 spans 13 residues. Germline lookup yields CDR1 ENHRY and CDR2 SYGVKD. J gave up 7 bases and V 7 bases, and 3 bases lay outside the gene matches. Here the CDR3 DNA reads TGTGCCATCAAAAACAGGGGGAATTCACCCCTCCACTTT. Translated: CAIKNRGNSPLHF.

In regard to this clone: Other DNA sequences in the sample encode the same CDR3. V usage is TRBV7-6 and J usage is TRBJ1-5; TRBD1 agrees at 8 bases. Germline assignment: CDR1 SGHVS and CDR2 FNYEAQ. The V gene end was trimmed by 4 bases and the J gene end by 0 bases; junction bases not matched to a gene: 5. This CDR3 is 16 amino acids long. This CDR3 reads CASSSGTGNSNQPQHF. CDR3 DNA sequence: TGTGCCAGCAGCTCCGGGACAGGTAATAGCAATCAGCCCCAGCATTTT.

The genes are TRBV7-8 and TRBJ2-1; 13 nucleotides match TRBD2. The CDR3 covers 17 residues. J lost 5 bases, V lost 5 bases, and 9 bases had no gene match. Germline V gives CDR1 SGHVS, CDR2 FQNEAQ. CDR3 in amino acids: CASSPRPTSGRDNEQFF. The CDR3 DNA reads TGTGCCAGCAGCCCGCGCCCCACTAGCGGGAGGGACAATGAGCAGTTCTTC.

This sequence joins TRBV5-6 and TRBJ1-6; the D gene is possibly TRBD1 (5 bases). With 0 bases removed from V and 7 bases from J, the gap between germline ends came to 11 bases. Germline CDR1 and CDR2: SGHDT and YYEEEE. The CDR3 has 15 residues. The CDR3 DNA is TGTGCCAGCAGCTTGGTCGACAGCCGGAATTCACCCCTCCACTTT. Protein: CASSLVDSRNSPLHF.

CDR3 loop: CASSLSNSPLHF. The CDR3 DNA sequence: TGTGCCAGCAGCCTTTCCAATTCACCCCTCCACTTT. The V gene is TRBV6-5, the J gene TRBJ1-6; D gene uncertain. The CDR3 is made up of 12 amino acids. V lost 6 bases to trimming and J lost 7 bases, with 7 bases between them. The germline V gene encodes CDR1 MNHEY and CDR2 SVGAGI.

The gene calls are TRBV14 and TRBJ1-4; no definite D call. Germline V CDR1 and CDR2: SGHDN, FVKESK. V lost 0 bases and J 7 bases, leaving 15 bases between the germline ends. The CDR3 extends over 16 amino acids. CDR3 loop: CASSQERTGMREKLFF. The CDR3 DNA follows: TGTGCCAGCAGCCAAGAGAGGACGGGGATGCGTGAAAAACTGTTTTTT. Full variable domain (remainder filled in from reference TRBV14 and TRBJ1-4): EAGVTQFPSHSVIEKGQTVTLRCDPISGHDNLYWYRRVMGKEIKFLLHFVKESKQDESGMPNNRFLAERTGGTYSTLKVQPAELEDSGVYFCASSQERTGMREKLFFGSGTQLSVL.

The V and J genes are TRBV6-6 and TRBJ2-5; D remains unclear. The CDR3 totals 14 residues. Germline lookup yields CDR1 MNHNY and CDR2 SVGAGI (reference sequence). V dropped 2 bases and J dropped 2 bases, with 9 bases sitting between them. The CDR3 nucleotides are TGTGCCAGCAGTTACCGACAAATTCAAGAGACCCAGTACTTC. Translated: CASSYRQIQETQYF.

J is TRBJ1-2 and V is TRBV3-1 (or the pseudogene TRBV3-2); TRBD1 matches 11 bases. CDR3 length equals 15 residues. Germline V gene lookup returns CDR1 LGHDT and CDR2 YNNKEL (reference sequence). V dropped 4 bases and J dropped 8; count of bases not matched to a gene: 9. For the CDR3, the DNA is TGTGCCAGCAGCCGGAAAGGACAGGGGGCTGGGGGCTACACCTTC. It codes for CASSRKGQGAGGYTF.

The table lists this clone with a few counts. The chain uses TRBV29-1 and TRBJ2-7; 7 positions match TRBD1. The CDR3 has 12 residues. With V trimmed by 4 bases and J by 6 bases, 6 bases remained unmatched. CDR1 is SQVTM, CDR2 ANQGSEA, per germline. The CDR3 coding sequence is TGCAGCGTTGCCTCAGACAGGGCCGAGCAGTACTTC. Residues: CSVASDRAEQYF.

The rearrangement links TRBV19 to TRBJ1-1, with D possibly matching TRBD1 (6 bases). V lost 4 bases to trimming and J lost 5 bases, with 14 bases between them. The length of the CDR3 is 14 residues. The germline CDR1 and CDR2 sequences are LNHDA and SQIVND (reference sequence). CDR3 loop: CASSTQGSRTEAFF. The CDR3 DNA is TGTGCCAGTAGTACACAGGGATCGAGGACTGAAGCTTTCTTT.

This chain uses TRBV5-1 with TRBJ2-5; a possible D gene is TRBD2 (6 bases). The CDR3 is 13 amino acids. The V gene's germline CDR1 is SGHRS and CDR2 YFSETQ. V lost 4 bases, J lost 2 bases, and 9 bases lay in between. The CDR3 is CASSMGLQETQYF. Here the CDR3 DNA reads TGCGCCAGCAGCATGGGACTGCAAGAGACCCAGTACTTC.